This T cell receptor beta chain comes out of a study of T cells in Graves' hyperthyroidism and ophthalmopathy. This clonotype was recorded at least ten times. Its cognate antigen is unknown. CDR3 size: 15 residues. With V trimmed by 7 bases and J by 1 base, 7 bases remained unmatched. CDR1 and CDR2 from the germline V gene are MGHRA and YSYEKL. Using RNA transcripts as the source, TCR beta CDR3 regions were amplified. Carried out on the TCR CDR3, a first-round RT-PCR used the HTBI primer set. TCRdb analysed the multiplex PCR reads with MiXCR anew, one entry per CDR3 protein. The sample includes roughly 380,000 distinct CDR3 sequences, over 15% of them seen just once. General study findings and limits: Also found in blood were most expanded thyroid clonotypes above 0.001.

The sequenced sample consisted of blood. The source of this sequence is a woman between 18 and 29 years old with Graves' hyperthyroidism. The chain couples TRBV4-1 to TRBJ2-7, with 10 positions matching TRBD2. In DNA form, the CDR3 reads TGCGCCAGCACCCGGCTAGCGGGGGCTTCCTACGAGCAGTACTTC. This translates into CASTRLAGASYEQYF.